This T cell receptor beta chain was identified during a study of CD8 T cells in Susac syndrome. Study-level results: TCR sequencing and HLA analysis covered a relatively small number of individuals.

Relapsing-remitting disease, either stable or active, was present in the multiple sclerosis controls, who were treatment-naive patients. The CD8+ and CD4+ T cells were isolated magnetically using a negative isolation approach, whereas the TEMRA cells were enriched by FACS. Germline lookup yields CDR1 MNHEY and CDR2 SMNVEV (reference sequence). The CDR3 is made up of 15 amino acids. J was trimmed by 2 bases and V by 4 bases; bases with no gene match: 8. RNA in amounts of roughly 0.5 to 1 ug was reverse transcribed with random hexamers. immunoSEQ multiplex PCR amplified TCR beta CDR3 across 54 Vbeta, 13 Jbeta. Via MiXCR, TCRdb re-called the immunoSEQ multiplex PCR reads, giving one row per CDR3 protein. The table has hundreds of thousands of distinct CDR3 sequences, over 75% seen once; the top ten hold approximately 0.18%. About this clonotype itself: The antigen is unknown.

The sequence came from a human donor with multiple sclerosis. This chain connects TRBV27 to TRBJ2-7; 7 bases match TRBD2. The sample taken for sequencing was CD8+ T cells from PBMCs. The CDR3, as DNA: TGTGCCAGCAGTTCGGGGGGAGAAGTGACCTACGAGCAGTACTTC. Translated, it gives CASSSGGEVTYEQYF.